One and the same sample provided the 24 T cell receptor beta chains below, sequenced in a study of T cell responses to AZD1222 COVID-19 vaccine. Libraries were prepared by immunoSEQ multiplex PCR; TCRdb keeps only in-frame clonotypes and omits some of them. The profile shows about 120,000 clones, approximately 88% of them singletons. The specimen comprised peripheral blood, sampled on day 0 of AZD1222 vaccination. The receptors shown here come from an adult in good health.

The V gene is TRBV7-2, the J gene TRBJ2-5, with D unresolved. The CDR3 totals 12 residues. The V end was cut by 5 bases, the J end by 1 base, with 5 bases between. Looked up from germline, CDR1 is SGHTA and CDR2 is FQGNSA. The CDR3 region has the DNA TGTGCCAGCAGCCCCCCCCAAGAGACCCAGTACTTC. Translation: CASSPPQETQYF.

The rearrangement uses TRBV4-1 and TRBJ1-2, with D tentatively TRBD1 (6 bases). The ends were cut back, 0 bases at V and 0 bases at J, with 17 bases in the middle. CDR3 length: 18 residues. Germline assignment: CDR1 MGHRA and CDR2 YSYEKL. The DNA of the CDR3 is TGCGCCAGCAGCCAAGAATGGGGCAGAGAGGGGGCTAACTATGGCTACACCTTC. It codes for CASSQEWGREGANYGYTF.

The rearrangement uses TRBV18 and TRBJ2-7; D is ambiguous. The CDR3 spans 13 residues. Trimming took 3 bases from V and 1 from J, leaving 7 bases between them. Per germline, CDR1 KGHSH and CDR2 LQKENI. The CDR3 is CASSPYSSYEQYF. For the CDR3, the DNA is TGTGCCAGCTCACCTTACAGTTCCTACGAGCAGTACTTC.

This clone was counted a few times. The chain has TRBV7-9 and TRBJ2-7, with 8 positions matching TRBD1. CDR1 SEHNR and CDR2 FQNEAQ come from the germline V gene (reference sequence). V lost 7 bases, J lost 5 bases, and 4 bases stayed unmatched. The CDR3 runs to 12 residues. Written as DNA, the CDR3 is TGTGCCAGCAACAACAGGGGGGACGAGCAGTACTTC. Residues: CASNNRGDEQYF.

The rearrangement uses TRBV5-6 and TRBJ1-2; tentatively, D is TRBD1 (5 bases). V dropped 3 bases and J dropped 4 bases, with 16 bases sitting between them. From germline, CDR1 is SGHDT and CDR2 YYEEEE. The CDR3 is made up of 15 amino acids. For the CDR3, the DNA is TGTGCCAGCAGCTATTTTGGGGGTTCAACCTATGGCTACACCTTC. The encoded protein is CASSYFGGSTYGYTF.

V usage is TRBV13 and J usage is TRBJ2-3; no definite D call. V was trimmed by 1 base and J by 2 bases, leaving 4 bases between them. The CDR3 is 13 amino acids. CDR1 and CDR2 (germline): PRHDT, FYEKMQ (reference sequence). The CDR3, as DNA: TGTGCCAGCAGCTTAGACCTCACAGATACGCAGTATTTT. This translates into CASSLDLTDTQYF.

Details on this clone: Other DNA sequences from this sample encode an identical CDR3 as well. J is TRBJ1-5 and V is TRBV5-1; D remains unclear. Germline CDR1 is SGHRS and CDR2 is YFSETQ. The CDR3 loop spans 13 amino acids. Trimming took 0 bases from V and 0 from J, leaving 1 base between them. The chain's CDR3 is CASSLGSNQPQHF. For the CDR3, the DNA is TGCGCCAGCAGCTTGGGTAGCAATCAGCCCCAGCATTTT.

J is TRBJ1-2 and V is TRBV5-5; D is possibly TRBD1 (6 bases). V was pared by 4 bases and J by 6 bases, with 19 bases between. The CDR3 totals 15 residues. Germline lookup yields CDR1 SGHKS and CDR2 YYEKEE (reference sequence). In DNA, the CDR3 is TGTGCCAGCAGCCCTTCCGCCCAGGGGAATGATGGCTACACCTTC. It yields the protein CASSPSAQGNDGYTF.

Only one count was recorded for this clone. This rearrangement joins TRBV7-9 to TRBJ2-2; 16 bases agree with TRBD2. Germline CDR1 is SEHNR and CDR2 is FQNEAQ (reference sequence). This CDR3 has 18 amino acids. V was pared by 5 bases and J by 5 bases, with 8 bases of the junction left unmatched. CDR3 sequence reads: CASSPPGLAGGLTGELFF. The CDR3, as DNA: TGTGCCAGCAGCCCACCGGGACTAGCGGGGGGGCTTACCGGGGAGCTGTTTTTT.

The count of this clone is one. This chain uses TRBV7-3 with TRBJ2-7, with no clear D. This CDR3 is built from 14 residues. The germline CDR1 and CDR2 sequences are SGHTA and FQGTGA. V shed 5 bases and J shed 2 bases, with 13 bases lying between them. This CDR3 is CASSTDGRTYEQYF. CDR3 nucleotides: TGTGCCAGCAGCACGGACGGCAGGACCTACGAGCAGTACTTC. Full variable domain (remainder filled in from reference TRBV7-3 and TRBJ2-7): GAGVSQTPSNKVTEKGKYVELRCDPISGHTALYWYRQSLGQGPEFLIYFQGTGAADDSGLPNDRFFAVRPEGSVSTLKIQRTERGDSAVYLCASSTDGRTYEQYFGPGTRLTVT.

DNA of the CDR3: TGCAGCGTTTCGAGTACTAAGGAGACCCAGTACTTC. Its protein product is CSVSSTKETQYF. This chain joins TRBV29-1 and TRBJ2-5; D remains unclear. The V gene lost 5 bases and the J gene lost 5 bases, with 12 bases spanning the gap. The CDR3 spans 12 residues. Germline lookup yields CDR1 SQVTM and CDR2 ANQGSEA.

DNA for the CDR3: TGTGCCAGCAGCTTAGACAGTCATGGCTACACCTTC. Translated: CASSLDSHGYTF. The chain employs TRBV7-9 and TRBJ1-2, with D uncertain. Germline assignment: CDR1 SEHNR and CDR2 FQNEAQ (reference sequence). Trimming left V 1 base short and J 6 bases short, with 6 bases between. The CDR3 consists of 12 residues. The full variable domain, in which reference TRBV7-9 and TRBJ1-2 provide the parts outside the CDR3, is DTGVSQNPRHKITKRGQNVTFRCDPISEHNRLYWYRQTLGQGPEFLTYFQNEAQLEKSRLLSDRFSAERPKGSFSTLEIQRTEQGDSAMYLCASSLDSHGYTFGSGTRLTVV.

The CDR3 loop is CASSSPGTPRNGGYTF. The CDR3 DNA reads TGTGCCAGCAGCTCTCCCGGGACACCCCGTAATGGTGGGTACACCTTC. The chain employs TRBV5-4 and TRBJ1-2; TRBD1 is a possible D gene (6 bases). Germline CDR1 SGHNT, CDR2 YYREEE (reference sequence). The CDR3 sequence is 16 residues long. The V and J ends lost 3 bases and 11 bases respectively, with 26 bases between them.

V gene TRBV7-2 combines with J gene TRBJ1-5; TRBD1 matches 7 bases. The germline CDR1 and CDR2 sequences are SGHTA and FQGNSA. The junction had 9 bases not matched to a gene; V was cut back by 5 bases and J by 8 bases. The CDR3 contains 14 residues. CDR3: CASSQTGALEPQHF. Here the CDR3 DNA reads TGTGCCAGCAGCCAAACAGGGGCCTTGGAGCCCCAGCATTTT.

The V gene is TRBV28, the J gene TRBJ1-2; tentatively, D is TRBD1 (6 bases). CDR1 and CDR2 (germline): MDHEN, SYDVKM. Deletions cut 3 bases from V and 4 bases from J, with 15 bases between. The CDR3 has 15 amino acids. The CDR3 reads CASSFGGRIPYGYTF. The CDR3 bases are TGTGCCAGCAGTTTCGGGGGGCGCATTCCCTATGGCTACACCTTC.

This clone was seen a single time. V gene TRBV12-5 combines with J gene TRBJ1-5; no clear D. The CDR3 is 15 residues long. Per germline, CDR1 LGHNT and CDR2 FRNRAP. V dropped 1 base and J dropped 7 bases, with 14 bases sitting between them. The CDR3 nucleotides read TGTGCTAGTGGTTTGGGGACGACGGATCGACAGCCCCAGCATTTT. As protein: CASGLGTTDRQPQHF.

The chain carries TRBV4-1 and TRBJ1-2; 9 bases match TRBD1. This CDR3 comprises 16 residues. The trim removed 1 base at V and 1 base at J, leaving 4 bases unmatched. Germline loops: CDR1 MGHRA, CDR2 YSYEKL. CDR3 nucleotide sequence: TGCGCCAGCAGCCAAGTCGGGACAGGGATTAACTATGGCTACACCTTC. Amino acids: CASSQVGTGINYGYTF.

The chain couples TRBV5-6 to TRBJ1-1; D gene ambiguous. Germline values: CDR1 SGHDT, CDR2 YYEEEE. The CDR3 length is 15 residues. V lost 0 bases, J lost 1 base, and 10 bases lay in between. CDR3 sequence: CASSLEPASNTEAFF. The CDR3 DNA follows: TGTGCCAGCAGCTTGGAACCGGCCTCGAACACTGAAGCTTTCTTT.

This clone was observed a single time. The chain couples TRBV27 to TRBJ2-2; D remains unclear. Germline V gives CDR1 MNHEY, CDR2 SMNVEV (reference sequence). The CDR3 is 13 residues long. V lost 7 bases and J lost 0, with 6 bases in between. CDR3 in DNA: TGTGCCAGCAATGGAGCGAACACCGGGGAGCTGTTTTTT. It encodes CASNGANTGELFF.

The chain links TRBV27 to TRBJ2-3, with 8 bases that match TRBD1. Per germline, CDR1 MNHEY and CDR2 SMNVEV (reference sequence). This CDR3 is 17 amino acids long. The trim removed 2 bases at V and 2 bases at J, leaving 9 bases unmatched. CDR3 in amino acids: CASSLIPTGGHTDTQYF. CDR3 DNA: TGTGCCAGCAGTTTAATTCCTACAGGGGGGCACACAGATACGCAGTATTTT.

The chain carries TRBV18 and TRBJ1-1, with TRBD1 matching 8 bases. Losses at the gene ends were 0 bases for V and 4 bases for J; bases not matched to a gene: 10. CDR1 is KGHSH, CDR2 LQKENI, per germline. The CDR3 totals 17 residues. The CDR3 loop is CASSPPGQALFSTEAFF. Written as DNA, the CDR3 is TGTGCCAGCTCACCACCGGGACAGGCCCTTTTTAGCACTGAAGCTTTCTTT.

DNA for the CDR3: TGTGCCAGCACCAGTTCCCGCTCTGGAAACACCATATATTTT. Translated, it gives CASTSSRSGNTIYF. The V gene is TRBV6-5, the J gene TRBJ1-3; D gene uncertain. This CDR3 is built from 14 residues. The V gene's germline CDR1 is MNHEY and CDR2 SVGAGI. Trimming took 7 bases from V and 0 from J, leaving 10 bases between them.

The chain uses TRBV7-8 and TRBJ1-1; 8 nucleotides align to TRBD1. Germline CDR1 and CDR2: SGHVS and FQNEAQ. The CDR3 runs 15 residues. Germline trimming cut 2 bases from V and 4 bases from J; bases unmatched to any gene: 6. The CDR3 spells CASSLYRGARTEAFF. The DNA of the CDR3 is TGTGCCAGCAGCTTATACAGGGGGGCGCGCACTGAAGCTTTCTTT. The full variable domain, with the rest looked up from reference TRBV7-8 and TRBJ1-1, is GAGVSQSPRYKVAKRGQDVALRCDPISGHVSLFWYQQALGQGPEFLTYFQNEAQLDKSGLPSDRFFAERPEGSVSTLKIQRTQQEDSAVYLCASSLYRGARTEAFFGQGTRLTVV.

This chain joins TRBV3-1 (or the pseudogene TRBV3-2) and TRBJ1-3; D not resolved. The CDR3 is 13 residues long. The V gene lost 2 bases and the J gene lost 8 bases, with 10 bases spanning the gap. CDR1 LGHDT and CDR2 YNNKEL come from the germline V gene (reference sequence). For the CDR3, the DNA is TGTGCCAGCAGCCAACGTGGGGTGGACACCATATATTTT. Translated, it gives CASSQRGVDTIYF.